This is a list of T cell receptor beta chains from one sample in a study of cytomegalovirus exposure and HLA in healthy donors. Data came from immunoSEQ multiplex PCR; TCRdb stores just in-frame clones and leaves some out. Of over 150,000 clones listed, 80% are singletons. Sequencing used PBMCs. The receptor source for this set is a man aged 25-45 years in good health and CMV-seropositive. Each CDR3 is given with its conserved first and last residue. D genes are given only for firm matches. The size entry is marked missing in some rows and otherwise reads once, few, many or a size class.

size	D	V	J	CDR3	DNA
once	.	TRBV7-9	TRBJ1-1	CASTRGNTEAFF	TGTGCCAGCACTCGGGGGAACACTGAAGCTTTCTTT
few	.	TRBV7-9	TRBJ1-3	CASSVYRDFSGNTIYF	TGTGCCAGCAGCGTCTACCGGGACTTCTCTGGAAACACCATATATTTT
.	TRBD2	TRBV5-1	TRBJ2-1	CASSLLAGEGNEQFF	TGCGCCAGCAGCTTGTTAGCGGGAGAGGGAAATGAGCAGTTCTTC
.	TRBD1	TRBV28	TRBJ2-7	CASSSGQGPPYEQYF	TGTGCCAGCAGTTCCGGACAGGGACCTCCCTACGAGCAGTACTTC
.	.	TRBV27	TRBJ1-2	CASSTGHPHYGYTF	TGTGCCAGCAGTACGGGACATCCCCACTATGGCTACACCTTC
.	TRBD1	TRBV6-5	TRBJ1-6	CASSYSQGLGSPLHF	TGTGCCAGCAGTTACTCACAGGGGTTGGGATCACCCCTCCACTTT
.	TRBD1	TRBV27	TRBJ1-3	CASREGQGSGNTIYF	TGTGCCAGCAGGGAGGGACAGGGCTCTGGAAACACCATATATTTT
few	.	TRBV28	TRBJ1-1	CASRLAREAVPEAFF	TGTGCCAGCAGGCTTGCCAGGGAGGCGGTCCCTGAAGCTTTCTTT
.	.	TRBV11-2	TRBJ2-7	CASSYLMGQGTHEQYF	TGTGCCAGCAGCTACCTGATGGGCCAGGGAACGCACGAGCAGTACTTC
few	.	TRBV27	TRBJ2-1	CASSLDIPGSYNEQFF	TGTGCCAGCAGCCTTGATATACCAGGCTCCTACAATGAGCAGTTCTTC
.	TRBD1	TRBV7-2	TRBJ1-6	CASSRQGANNSPLHF	TGTGCCAGCAGCCGACAGGGGGCGAATAATTCACCCCTCCACTTT
.	.	TRBV29-1	TRBJ2-7	CSVRVQGYEQYF	TGCAGCGTTCGAGTCCAGGGGTACGAGCAGTACTTC
.	.	TRBV2	TRBJ1-5	CASSVAESQHF	TGTGCCAGCAGTGTGGCGGAGTCCCAGCATTTT
.	.	TRBV7-3	TRBJ2-3	CASSGRVTPTDTQYF	TGTGCCAGCAGCGGCCGGGTCACCCCCACAGATACGCAGTATTTT
.	.	TRBV7-2	TRBJ2-1	CASSLVGGSSYNEQFF	TGTGCCAGCAGCTTAGTTGGCGGAAGCTCCTACAATGAGCAGTTCTTC
.	.	TRBV6-5	TRBJ1-1	CASSPQGTEAFF	TGTGCCAGCAGTCCACAGGGAACTGAAGCTTTCTTT
.	.	TRBV2	TRBJ2-5	CASEGSTQETQYF	TGTGCCAGCGAGGGCAGTACCCAAGAGACCCAGTACTTC
.	TRBD1	TRBV29-1	TRBJ2-2	CSVNRGVGTGELFF	TGCAGCGTTAACAGGGGAGTAGGCACCGGGGAGCTGTTTTTT
.	.	TRBV5-6	TRBJ2-4	CASSLSWGGLAKNIQYF	TGTGCCAGCAGCTTGAGTTGGGGGGGCTTGGCCAAAAACATTCAGTACTTC
.	TRBD1	TRBV4-2	TRBJ1-3	CASSHKQGARGNTIYF	TGTGCCAGCAGCCATAAGCAGGGGGCGCGGGGAAACACCATATATTTT
.	.	TRBV28	TRBJ2-4	CASSMGGALAKNIQYF	TGTGCCAGCAGCATGGGGGGGGCTCTAGCCAAAAACATTCAGTACTTC
.	.	TRBV10-3	TRBJ2-7	CAISDPSGGLVQNEQYF	TGTGCCATCAGTGACCCCTCAGGGGGACTCGTTCAAAACGAGCAGTACTTC
.	TRBD2	TRBV9	TRBJ2-1	CASSPGRFSCDEQFF	TGTGCCAGCAGCCCCGGGAGGTTTAGTTGCGATGAGCAGTTCTTC
.	.	TRBV7-2	TRBJ2-1	CASSLSSGPFNEQFF	TGTGCCAGCAGCTTATCCAGCGGCCCGTTCAATGAGCAGTTCTTC
few	.	TRBV10-3	TRBJ2-7	CAIAAGADTSYEQYF	TGTGCCATCGCGGCGGGGGCGGACACTTCCTACGAGCAGTACTTC
.	TRBD1	TRBV6-6	TRBJ1-1	CASSYEGAETEAFF	TGTGCCAGCAGTTACGAGGGGGCGGAAACTGAAGCTTTCTTT